This TCR beta chain appears in the sequencing data of a study of cytomegalovirus exposure and HLA in healthy donors. This clone appeared a single time. This CDR3 is built from 14 residues. Germline V gene data show CDR1 as GTSNPN and CDR2 as SVGIG (reference sequence). The germline V and J ends were trimmed by 5 bases and 5 bases, with 18 bases remaining between them. The study ran its PCR with 60 Vbeta and 13 Jbeta primers. TCRdb keeps only in-frame clones here, not all; method: immunoSEQ multiplex PCR. Of approximately 150,000 clones in the sample, over 70% are singletons; the top ten hold 2.5% to 3.5%.

The receptor was derived from a male donor in good health and CMV-seronegative. This chain links TRBV30 with TRBJ1-1, with D perhaps TRBD1 (5 bases). Sample: PBMCs. The CDR3 loop reads CAWGAGGVRTEAFF. The CDR3 coding sequence is TGTGCCTGGGGCGCCGGGGGGGTGAGGACTGAAGCTTTCTTT.